This record covers a single T cell receptor (beta chain). This sample is drawn from a study of control samples from healthy donors and cancer patients. The CDR3 contains 12 residues. V gave up 6 bases and J gave up 6 bases, with 12 bases separating them. Germline CDR1 is SGHAT and CDR2 is FQNNGV. Some clones are missing from TCRdb's copy, which holds only in-frame ones; the method was immunoSEQ multiplex PCR. The sample consists of more than 120,000 clones, around 90% of them appearing once. Sequencing was performed on blood. This TCR came from a man aged 25-40 years in good health. The chain is built from TRBV11-2 and TRBJ2-7; D might be TRBD2 (5 bases). DNA for the CDR3: TGTGCCAGCAGGGGAGATAGTGGCGAGCAGTACTTC. Encoded protein: CASRGDSGEQYF.